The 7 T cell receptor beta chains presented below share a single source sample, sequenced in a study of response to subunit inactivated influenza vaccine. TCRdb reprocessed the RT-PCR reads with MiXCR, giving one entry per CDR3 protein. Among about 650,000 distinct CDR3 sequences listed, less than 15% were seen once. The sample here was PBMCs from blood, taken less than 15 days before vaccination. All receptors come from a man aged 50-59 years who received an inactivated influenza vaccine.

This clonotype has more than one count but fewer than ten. The CDR3 DNA is TGTGCCAGCAACCACGGACAGGCGTTCTCTGGGGCCAACGTCCTGACTTTC. It codes for CASNHGQAFSGANVLTF. The chain is built from TRBV7-2 and TRBJ2-6, with 7 bases matching TRBD1. The CDR3 spans 17 residues. Germline CDR1 SGHTA, CDR2 FQGNSA. Trimming removed 7 bases from V and 0 bases from J; junction bases left unmatched: 9.

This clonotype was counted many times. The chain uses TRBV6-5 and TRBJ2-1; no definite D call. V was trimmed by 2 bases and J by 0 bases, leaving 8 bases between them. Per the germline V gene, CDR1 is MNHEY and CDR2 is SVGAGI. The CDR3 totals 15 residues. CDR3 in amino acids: CASSYAFSSYNEQFF. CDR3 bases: TGTGCCAGCAGTTACGCTTTTAGCTCCTACAATGAGCAGTTCTTC.

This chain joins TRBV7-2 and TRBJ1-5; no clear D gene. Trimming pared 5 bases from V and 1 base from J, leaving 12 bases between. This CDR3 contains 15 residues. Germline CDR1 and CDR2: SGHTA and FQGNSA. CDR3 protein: CASSLENLSNQPQHF. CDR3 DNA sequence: TGTGCCAGCAGCCTAGAAAACCTGAGCAATCAGCCCCAGCATTTT.

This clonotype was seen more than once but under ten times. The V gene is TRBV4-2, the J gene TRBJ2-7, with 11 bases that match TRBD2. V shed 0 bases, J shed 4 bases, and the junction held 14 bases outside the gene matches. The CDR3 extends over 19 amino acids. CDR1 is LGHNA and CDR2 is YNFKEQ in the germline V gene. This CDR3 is CASSQDRLAGGLVLYEQYF. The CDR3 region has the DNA TGTGCCAGCAGCCAAGATAGGCTAGCGGGAGGCCTAGTACTATACGAGCAGTACTTC.

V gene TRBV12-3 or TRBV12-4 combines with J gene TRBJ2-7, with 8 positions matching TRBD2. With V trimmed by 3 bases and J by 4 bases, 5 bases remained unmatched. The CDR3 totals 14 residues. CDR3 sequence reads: CASSLSVAGYEQYF. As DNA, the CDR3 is TGTGCCAGCAGTTTGTCGGTAGCGGGGTACGAGCAGTACTTC.

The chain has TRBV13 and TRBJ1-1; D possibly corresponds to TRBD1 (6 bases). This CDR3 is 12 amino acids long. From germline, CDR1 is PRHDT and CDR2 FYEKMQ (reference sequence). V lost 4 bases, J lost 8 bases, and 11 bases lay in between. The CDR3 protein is CASSSEGGEAFF. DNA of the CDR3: TGTGCCAGCAGCTCAGAGGGGGGAGAAGCTTTCTTT.

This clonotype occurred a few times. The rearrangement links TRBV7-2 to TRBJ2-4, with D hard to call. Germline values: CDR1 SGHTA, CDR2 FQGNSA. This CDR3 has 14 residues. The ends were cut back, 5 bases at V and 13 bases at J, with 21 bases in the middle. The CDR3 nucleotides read TGTGCCAGCAGCCCAGATAGGCGGTTTCGGGCACAGTACTTC. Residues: CASSPDRRFRAQYF.